The next 17 T cell receptor beta chains were all read from a single sample in a study of graft-versus-host responses after intestinal transplantation (dated by TCRdb to the early 2020s). The sample's time point, from its label and the paper: cells obtained before transplantation from donor or recipient. The library was produced with the immunoSEQ multiplex PCR assay. Drawn from immuneACCESS, this table holds only the in-frame rearrangements with V and J called that TCRdb kept. Clones are partly lost; checked studies trace under half to an unresolved V gene and leave the rest unexplained. The sample table shows about 110,000 clones, and approximately 86% are seen once. Approximately 0.76% of the sample is in the top ten clones. These TCRs are of unknown antigen specificity. This specimen was unstimulated CD4+ T cells sorted from spleen or lymph node cells, taken before transplant. Receptors originate from a human donor who was the organ donor for an intestinal transplant.

The gene calls are TRBV4-1 and TRBJ2-1, with TRBD2 matching 9 bases. Per the germline V gene, CDR1 is MGHRA and CDR2 is YSYEKL. This CDR3 comprises 17 residues. V lost 0 bases to trimming and J lost 7 bases; unmatched junction nucleotides: 10. This chain's CDR3 is CASSQERGLATANEQFF. In DNA form, the CDR3 reads TGCGCCAGCAGCCAAGAGAGGGGACTAGCCACTGCGAATGAGCAGTTCTTC.

A single count supports this clone. The V gene is TRBV6-6, the J gene TRBJ2-1; the D gene is possibly TRBD2 (5 bases). Trimming took 6 bases from V and 0 from J, leaving 12 bases between them. Germline CDR1 is MNHNY and CDR2 is SVGAGI (reference sequence). The CDR3 sequence is 15 residues long. The CDR3 DNA reads TGTGCCAGCAGAGGACTGCCCAGCTCCTACAATGAGCAGTTCTTC. Its translation: CASRGLPSSYNEQFF.

Worth noting for this clone: Other DNA variants within this sample encode the same CDR3. The chain carries TRBV19 and TRBJ1-5; D may be TRBD1 (5 bases). Germline CDR1 reads LNHDA; CDR2 reads SQIVND (reference sequence). This CDR3 contains 16 residues. V was cut by 4 bases and J by 0 bases, with 13 bases left in between. The CDR3 DNA follows: TGTGCCAGTAGTACAGGGAGGAGGGATAGCAATCAGCCCCAGCATTTT. It specifies CASSTGRRDSNQPQHF.

The chain combines TRBV19 with TRBJ1-4; unclear D gene. This CDR3 is 15 amino acids long. Trimming cost V 5 bases and J 7 bases, with 17 bases left between them. Germline values: CDR1 LNHDA, CDR2 SQIVND (reference sequence). CDR3 DNA sequence: TGTGCCAGTAGTCTCAGGAGTTTTAGAGGTGAAAAACTGTTTTTT. Translation: CASSLRSFRGEKLFF.

This clone showed up just a few times. V is TRBV5-6 and J is TRBJ2-5; D remains ambiguous. This CDR3 has 13 residues. CDR1 SGHDT and CDR2 YYEEEE come from the germline V gene. The V end was cut by 0 bases, the J end by 5 bases, with 8 bases between. The CDR3 region is CASSLGVWETQYF. The CDR3 coding sequence is TGTGCCAGCAGCTTGGGGGTTTGGGAGACCCAGTACTTC. The complete variable domain, with remaining parts taken from reference TRBV5-6 and TRBJ2-5, reads DAGVTQSPTHLIKTRGQQVTLRCSPKSGHDTVSWYQQALGQGPQFIFQYYEEEERQRGNFPDRFSGHQFPNYSSELNVNALLLGDSALYLCASSLGVWETQYFGPGTRLLVL.

The chain uses TRBV2 and TRBJ1-1; 9 nucleotides line up with TRBD1. CDR1 is SNHLY, CDR2 FYNNEI, per germline. CDR3 length equals 12 residues. V gave up 8 bases and J gave up 10 bases; unmatched junction bases: 8. CDR3 bases: TGTGCCAGCGGAGAAGGGACAGGGATAGCTTTCTTT. This encodes CASGEGTGIAFF.

The chain recombines TRBV6-6 with TRBJ2-2; D is possibly TRBD1 (6 bases). Germline V gives CDR1 MNHNY, CDR2 SVGAGI (reference sequence). V was shortened by 0 bases and J by 5 bases, with 13 bases between the two germline ends. This CDR3 comprises 16 residues. The CDR3 loop reads CASSYSSRGWTGELFF. CDR3 sequence (DNA): TGTGCCAGCAGTTACTCGTCTAGGGGGTGGACCGGGGAGCTGTTTTTT.

The rearrangement uses TRBV5-1 and TRBJ2-7, with D hard to call. The V gene's germline CDR1 is SGHRS and CDR2 YFSETQ. The CDR3 has 13 amino acids. The germline V and J ends were trimmed by 7 bases and 3 bases, with 14 bases remaining between them. The CDR3 sequence is CASAIGPNYEQYF. Written as DNA, the CDR3 is TGCGCCAGCGCAATTGGACCAAACTACGAGCAGTACTTC.

The chain uses TRBV2 and TRBJ2-1, with TRBD1 as a possible D gene (6 bases). CDR3 length: 13 amino acids. V lost 6 bases and J 9 bases, leaving 15 bases between the germline ends. CDR1 SNHLY and CDR2 FYNNEI come from the germline V gene. CDR3 in amino acids: CASSATGNFEQFF. DNA of the CDR3: TGTGCCAGCAGCGCAACAGGGAACTTTGAGCAGTTCTTC.

This chain uses TRBV6-5 with TRBJ2-3; D remains unclear. Trimming cost V 6 bases and J 2 bases, with 12 bases left between them. The CDR3 extends over 14 amino acids. Looked up from germline, CDR1 is MNHEY and CDR2 is SVGAGI. In DNA form, the CDR3 reads TGTGCCAGCAGCCACGACGGAAACACAGATACGCAGTATTTT. Translated: CASSHDGNTDTQYF.

This clone occurred once. The chain has TRBV7-9 and TRBJ1-6, with D possibly being TRBD1 (5 bases). Per the germline V gene, CDR1 is SEHNR and CDR2 is FQNEAQ (reference sequence). The CDR3 extends over 13 amino acids. The V end was cut by 4 bases, the J end by 10 bases, with 11 bases between. The CDR3, as DNA: TGTGCCAGCAGCTCTGGTGGGACGTCACCCCTCCACTTT. Its protein is CASSSGGTSPLHF.

J is TRBJ1-5 and V is TRBV27, with 7 bases identical to TRBD1. The junction had 3 bases not matched to a gene; V was cut back by 5 bases and J by 5 bases. From germline, CDR1 is MNHEY and CDR2 SMNVEV (reference sequence). This CDR3 has 13 amino acids. The CDR3 sequence: CASSQDRYQPQHF. CDR3 in DNA: TGTGCCAGCAGTCAGGACAGGTATCAGCCCCAGCATTTT.

This clone was detected only once. This chain joins TRBV12-5 and TRBJ2-4, with D possibly being TRBD1 or TRBD2 (5 bases each). The CDR3 spans 17 residues. Germline-derived CDR1 and CDR2 are LGHNT and FRNRAP. Trimming removed 5 bases from V and 7 bases from J, with 24 bases in between. CDR3 loop: CASGRTRDGERSNIQYF. The CDR3 coding sequence is TGTGCTAGTGGTCGTACAAGGGACGGCGAACGGAGTAACATTCAGTACTTC.

The V call is TRBV15, the J call TRBJ1-1; D ambiguous. The CDR3 has 16 residues. Germline assignment: CDR1 LNHNV and CDR2 YYDKDF (reference sequence). Trimming pared 0 bases from V and 0 bases from J, leaving 11 bases between. The CDR3 sequence: CATSRDFRPLNTEAFF. The CDR3 DNA reads TGTGCCACCAGCAGAGATTTTAGGCCTCTGAACACTGAAGCTTTCTTT. Using reference TRBV15 and TRBJ1-1 for the parts outside the CDR3, the full variable domain is DAMVIQNPRYQVTQFGKPVTLSCSQTLNHNVMYWYQQKSSQAPKLLFHYYDKDFNNEADTPDNFQSRRPNTSFCFLDIRSPGLGDTAMYLCATSRDFRPLNTEAFFGQGTRLTVV.

The table lists this clone with a count of one. This chain uses TRBV2 with TRBJ1-5, with no clear D. This CDR3 region has 13 residues. The ends were cut back, 2 bases at V and 5 bases at J, with 7 bases in the middle. The germline V gene encodes CDR1 SNHLY and CDR2 FYNNEI. The CDR3 here is CASSEIGYQPQHF. CDR3 nucleotides: TGTGCCAGCAGTGAAATCGGGTATCAGCCCCAGCATTTT.

V usage is TRBV5-1 and J usage is TRBJ2-4; D possibly corresponds to TRBD2 (7 bases). The V end was cut by 0 bases, the J end by 9 bases, with 19 bases between. From germline, CDR1 is SGHRS and CDR2 YFSETQ. The length of the CDR3 is 16 residues. The CDR3 DNA sequence: TGCGCCAGCAGCTTGGTTTCGGGGGGCGGGCGGGGCATTCAGTACTTC. Translated, it gives CASSLVSGGGRGIQYF.

J is TRBJ2-3 and V is TRBV5-1, with 8 bases lining up with TRBD2. This CDR3 is built from 14 residues. CDR1 is SGHRS and CDR2 is YFSETQ in the germline V gene. V lost 9 bases and J lost 0; bases outside the gene matches: 6. CDR3 sequence reads: CATRGGLSTDTQYF. CDR3 DNA sequence: TGCGCCACCCGGGGGGGCCTGAGCACAGATACGCAGTATTTT.